This T cell receptor (beta chain) was sequenced for a study of T cells after yellow fever vaccination. This clonotype appeared many times. TCRdb recomputed calls from the 5' RACE reads with MiXCR, one row per CDR3 protein. The profile shows 250,000 to 400,000 distinct CDR3 sequences, approximately 4% of them singletons. With 0 bases clipped from V and 0 bases from J, the junction kept 12 bases outside the gene matches. Germline V gene data show CDR1 as DFQATT and CDR2 as SNEGSKA (reference sequence). The CDR3 consists of 18 residues. This chain links TRBV20-1 with TRBJ1-1; 8 bases are shared with TRBD1. The sequence came from a young man who received the YFV17D yellow fever vaccine. Sequenced material: PBMCs, taken 5 days after the yellow fever booster vaccination. As DNA, the CDR3 is TGCAGTGCTAGAGATCGACAGGGGCGAAAGGGGATGAACACTGAAGCTTTCTTT. It yields the protein CSARDRQGRKGMNTEAFF.